The entry below describes one T cell receptor (beta chain). Germline V gene sequence: CDR1 MNHNS, CDR2 SASEGT. This CDR3 region has 13 residues. The ends lost 7 bases at V and 3 bases at J; junction bases unmatched: 4. The data derive from a study of T cell changes during pregnancy in multiple sclerosis. Generated by immunoSEQ multiplex PCR, the TCRdb table keeps only in-frame clones and is missing some. The sample shows roughly 22,000 clones, approximately 91% of them seen only once. The starting material was CD4+ T cells from peripheral blood mononuclear cells, obtained after pregnancy. This chain connects TRBV6-1 to TRBJ2-3, with 7 bases identical to TRBD2. The clonotype was recovered from a female donor in good health, enrolled as a control in a pregnancy study. The CDR3 here is CASTPGGTDTQYF. As DNA, the CDR3 is TGTGCCAGCACCCCCGGGGGGACAGATACGCAGTATTTT.